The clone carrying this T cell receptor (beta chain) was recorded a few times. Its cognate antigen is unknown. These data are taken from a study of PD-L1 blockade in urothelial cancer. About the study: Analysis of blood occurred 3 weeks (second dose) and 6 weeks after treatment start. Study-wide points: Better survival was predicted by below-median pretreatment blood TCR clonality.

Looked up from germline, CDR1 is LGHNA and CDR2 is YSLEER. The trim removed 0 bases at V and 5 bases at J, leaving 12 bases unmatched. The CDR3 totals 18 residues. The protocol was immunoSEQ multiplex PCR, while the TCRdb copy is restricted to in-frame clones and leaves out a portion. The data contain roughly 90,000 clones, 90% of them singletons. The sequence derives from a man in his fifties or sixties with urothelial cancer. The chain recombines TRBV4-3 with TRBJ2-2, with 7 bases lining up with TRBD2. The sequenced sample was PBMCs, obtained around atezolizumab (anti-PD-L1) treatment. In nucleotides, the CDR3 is TGCGCCAGCAGCCAAGATTTCTGGGAAAGGGAGGGAACCGGGGAGCTGTTTTTT. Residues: CASSQDFWEREGTGELFF.